What follows are 9 T cell receptor beta chains derived from one specimen sequenced in a study of cytotoxic CD8 clonotypes in ibrutinib-treated CLL. Sequencing used immunoSEQ multiplex PCR; TCRdb keeps in-frame clones, though not all of them. The sample consists of 52,000 or so clones, roughly 50% of them appearing once. The sample here was PBMCs, taken at disease progression, from a patient treated with ibrutinib. The receptor set was obtained from a human donor with chronic lymphocytic leukemia.

The rearrangement uses TRBV7-3 and TRBJ2-1; 8 bases line up with TRBD2. V trimming: 2 bases; J trimming: 6 bases; junction bases outside the gene matches: 3. Germline V gene data show CDR1 as SGHTA and CDR2 as FQGTGA. This CDR3 has 14 amino acids. The CDR3 here is CASSLWGTSNEQFF. CDR3 sequence (DNA): TGTGCCAGCAGCTTATGGGGGACTAGCAATGAGCAGTTCTTC.

This chain connects TRBV28 to TRBJ2-3, with D unresolved. V lost 3 bases, J lost 2 bases, and 9 bases lay in between. Looked up from germline, CDR1 is MDHEN and CDR2 is SYDVKM. CDR3 length: 14 residues. In nucleotides, the CDR3 is TGTGCCAGCAGTTTTCGGCTAAACACAGATACGCAGTATTTT. Encoded protein: CASSFRLNTDTQYF.

The gene calls are TRBV5-1 and TRBJ2-5; the match to TRBD2 covers 8 bases. The CDR3 spans 17 residues. The ends lost 2 bases at V and 2 bases at J; junction bases unmatched: 11. Looked up from germline, CDR1 is SGHRS and CDR2 is YFSETQ. CDR3 DNA: TGCGCCAGCAGCTTAAATTTCCGGGAGGGCGCACAAGAGACCCAGTACTTC. Translated, it gives CASSLNFREGAQETQYF.

The chain couples TRBV5-1 to TRBJ2-1; maybe TRBD2 (6 bases). The V end lost 7 bases, the J end lost 6 bases, and 14 bases lay between the germline ends. The CDR3 is made up of 13 amino acids. Germline CDR1 reads SGHRS; CDR2 reads YFSETQ. The CDR3 nucleotides read TGCGCCAGCGGGGCGGGAACTCTCAATGAGCAGTTCTTC. Its protein is CASGAGTLNEQFF.

The chain is built from TRBV6-6 and TRBJ1-6, with 7 bases matching TRBD1. V gave up 5 bases and J gave up 7 bases; unmatched junction bases: 2. The CDR3 has 13 amino acids. Germline-derived CDR1 and CDR2 are MNHNY and SVGAGI (reference sequence). The CDR3 DNA is TGTGCCAGCAGTCCGGGACAGAATTCACCCCTCCACTTT. Its translation is CASSPGQNSPLHF.

The chain joins TRBV15 to TRBJ2-3, with TRBD2 matching 16 bases. The germline V gene has CDR1 LNHNV and CDR2 YYDKDF (reference sequence). The J segment lost 0 bases and the V segment lost 4 bases, leaving 7 bases of the junction unmatched. There are 19 residues in the CDR3. CDR3 nucleotide sequence: TGTGCCACCAGCATACCACCGGGACTAGCGGGAGGGAGCACAGATACGCAGTATTTT. Translated: CATSIPPGLAGGSTDTQYF.

V gene TRBV28 combines with J gene TRBJ2-1; 8 nucleotides match TRBD2. CDR1 is MDHEN, CDR2 SYDVKM, per germline. The J segment lost 0 bases and the V segment lost 5 bases, leaving 15 bases of the junction unmatched. The CDR3 is 19 residues long. Written as DNA, the CDR3 is TGTGCCAGCAGTCGGTTACCGGGGGCGGGAGGCCCCTCCTACAATGAGCAGTTCTTC. Its translation is CASSRLPGAGGPSYNEQFF.

The J gene is TRBJ1-5, the V gene TRBV6-1; D perhaps matches TRBD1 (5 bases). The germline CDR1 and CDR2 sequences are MNHNS and SASEGT. The CDR3 runs to 15 residues. Trimming pared 8 bases from V and 3 bases from J, leaving 17 bases between. The CDR3 protein is CASGAVGRYNQPQHF. Here the CDR3 DNA reads TGTGCCAGCGGGGCAGTAGGTCGGTACAATCAGCCCCAGCATTTT.

The chain links TRBV4-1 to TRBJ2-1; D gene uncertain. CDR1 is MGHRA and CDR2 is YSYEKL in the germline V gene. The CDR3 contains 16 residues. V lost 0 bases, J lost 2 bases, and 11 bases lay in between. CDR3 coding DNA: TGCGCCAGCAGCCAAGATGCAGCCTACCCCTACAATGAGCAGTTCTTC. This encodes CASSQDAAYPYNEQFF.